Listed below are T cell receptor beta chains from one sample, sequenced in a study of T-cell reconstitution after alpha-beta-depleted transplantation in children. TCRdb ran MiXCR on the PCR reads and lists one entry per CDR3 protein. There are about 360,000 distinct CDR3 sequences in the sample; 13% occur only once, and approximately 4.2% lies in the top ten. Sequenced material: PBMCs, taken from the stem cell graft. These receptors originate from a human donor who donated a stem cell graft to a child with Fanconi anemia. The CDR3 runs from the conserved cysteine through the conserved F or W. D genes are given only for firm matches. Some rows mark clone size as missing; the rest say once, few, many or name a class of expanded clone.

CDR3: CASSFEGSNTEAFF
DNA: TGTGCCAGCAGCTTTGAAGGATCGAACACTGAAGCTTTCTTT
D: NA
size: NA
V: TRBV5-4
J: TRBJ1-1

CDR3: CASSVGGGPNTEAFF
DNA: TGTGCCAGCAGCGTAGGAGGCGGTCCCAACACTGAAGCTTTCTTT
D: NA
size: few
V: TRBV9
J: TRBJ1-1

CDR3: CASRTGRAGETQYF
DNA: TGTGCCAGCAGGACGGGACGGGCTGGAGAGACCCAGTACTTC
D: NA
size: NA
V: TRBV2
J: TRBJ2-5

CDR3: CSASSSRFAETQYF
DNA: TGCAGTGCTAGCTCATCCCGATTCGCGGAGACCCAGTACTTC
D: NA
size: few
V: TRBV20-1
J: TRBJ2-5

CDR3: CATKTLGSGANVLTF
DNA: TGTGCCACCAAAACCTTAGGGTCCGGGGCCAACGTCCTGACTTTC
D: NA
size: few
V: TRBV28
J: TRBJ2-6

CDR3: CASSLGAGRAKNIQYF
DNA: TGTGCCAGCAGCTTAGGGGCAGGGCGAGCCAAAAACATTCAGTACTTC
D: NA
size: NA
V: TRBV11-2
J: TRBJ2-4

CDR3: CACTYRDRGDGYTF
DNA: TGTGCCTGCACTTACCGGGACAGGGGGGATGGCTACACCTTC
D: TRBD1
size: NA
V: TRBV7-8
J: TRBJ1-2

CDR3: CASLVDAEAFF
DNA: TGTGCCAGCCTTGTTGATGCTGAAGCTTTCTTT
D: NA
size: NA
V: TRBV7-2
J: TRBJ1-1

CDR3: CASSQDTLSGGSTDTQYF
DNA: TGCGCCAGCAGCCAAGATACACTAAGCGGGGGTTCAACAGATACGCAGTATTTT
D: TRBD2
size: many
V: TRBV4-3
J: TRBJ2-3

CDR3: CASSVPPVPDGNTIYF
DNA: TGTGCCAGCAGTGTACCACCCGTACCCGATGGAAACACCATATATTTT
D: NA
size: NA
V: TRBV28
J: TRBJ1-3

CDR3: CASSRWTENTEAFF
DNA: TGTGCCAGCAGCCGTTGGACGGAGAACACTGAAGCTTTCTTT
D: NA
size: few
V: TRBV5-5
J: TRBJ1-1

CDR3: CASSLANTEAFF
DNA: TGTGCCAGCAGCTTAGCGAACACTGAAGCTTTCTTT
D: NA
size: many
V: TRBV12-3/TRBV12-4
J: TRBJ1-1

CDR3: CASRPLAGASYGYTF
DNA: TGTGCCAGCAGGCCTTTGGCGGGCGCGAGCTATGGCTACACCTTC
D: NA
size: few
V: TRBV7-8
J: TRBJ1-2

CDR3: CASSLDPGGSTEAFF
DNA: TGCGCCAGCAGCTTGGATCCAGGGGGGAGCACTGAAGCTTTCTTT
D: TRBD1
size: few
V: TRBV5-1
J: TRBJ1-1

CDR3: CASSEDVDYGYTF
DNA: TGTGCCAGCAGTGAGGACGTGGACTATGGCTACACCTTC
D: NA
size: many
V: TRBV2
J: TRBJ1-2

CDR3: CASSRAANTEAFF
DNA: TGCGCCAGCAGCCGGGCGGCGAACACTGAAGCTTTCTTT
D: NA
size: few
V: TRBV4-3
J: TRBJ1-1